This T cell receptor (beta chain) stems from a study of T-cell reconstitution after alpha-beta-depleted transplantation in children. Study results and limitations: At one year after transplant, newly produced T cells mostly accounted for T-cell counts and diversity. Reportedly, only several hundred clones from non-depleted graft cells drove alpha-beta T-cell counts at about two months.

To note about this clonotype: What it binds is unknown.

Using unique molecular identifiers, the investigators prepared the TCRbeta library. TCRdb analysed the PCR reads with MiXCR anew, one entry per CDR3 protein. The sample has around 500,000 distinct CDR3 sequences, 23% seen once. The clonotype comes from a boy under two years old who had a stem cell transplant for acute myeloid leukemia, so the T cells may come from the graft donor. The source material was PBMCs, mostly from graft donor cells, sampled 360 days after TCRalphabeta/CD19-depleted stem cell transplant.

This CDR3 is CASSLLNTDTQYF. CDR3 nucleotide sequence: TGTGCCAGCTCACTATTAAACACAGATACGCAGTATTTT. The V and J genes are TRBV18 and TRBJ2-3; D uncertain. The CDR3 sequence is 13 residues long. Trimming stripped 4 bases from V and 2 bases from J, with 7 bases between. The germline V gene has CDR1 KGHSH and CDR2 LQKENI.